Listed below are T cell receptor beta chains from one sample, sequenced in a study of blood T cell repertoires in COVID-19. The protocol was immunoSEQ multiplex PCR, while the TCRdb copy is restricted to in-frame clones and leaves out a portion. This sample carries about 110,000 clones, 80% to 85% of them seen once, and the ten largest clones take around 8%. The sequencing input was peripheral blood. The origin of the receptors is a man between 70 and 80 years old with acute or convalescent COVID-19. CDR3s leave out the opening cysteine and the closing phenylalanine or tryptophan. Each record gives: V gene, J gene, CDR3 protein.

TRBV4-2,TRBJ2-1,ASSLKVPSGSSYNEQF
TRBV5-1,TRBJ2-3,ASSPGLRNTQY
TRBV5-1,TRBJ1-1,ASSLVRTGRTEAF
TRBV12-5,TRBJ2-1,ASGLVLDSRAYNEQF
TRBV2,TRBJ1-1,ASSEYGKNTEAF
TRBV4-1,TRBJ1-1,ASSQSDSTRTEAF
TRBV9,TRBJ1-3,ASSPRTGVGNTIY
TRBV9,TRBJ1-1,ASSGPGVRTEAF
TRBV12-3/TRBV12-4,TRBJ2-1,ASSYSGNEQF
TRBV5-1,TRBJ2-7,ASSSRGQHAEQY
TRBV3-1/TRBV3-2,TRBJ2-7,ASSQGGNWAEAC
TRBV5-6,TRBJ2-5,ASSFIQETQY
TRBV6-1,TRBJ1-3,ASSEAHGGSSGNTIY
TRBV24-1,TRBJ2-4,ATRDQIAKNIQY
TRBV5-1,TRBJ2-7,ASSLDSSSYEQY
TRBV5-1,TRBJ2-3,ASSLPGLAGVPDTQY
TRBV7-6,TRBJ2-2,ASSGSGSLSTGELF
TRBV5-1,TRBJ1-4,ASSFGQGNEKLF
TRBV5-1,TRBJ2-2,ASSAVAGEKGELF
TRBV7-9,TRBJ2-3,ASSPRSGGGTDTQY
TRBV9,TRBJ1-2,ASSVDPSGGSYGYT
TRBV21-1,TRBJ1-2,ASSKAAGAGGYT
TRBV20-1,TRBJ2-1,SASGDRGFGEQF
TRBV19,TRBJ2-1,ASSFSGAYNEQF
TRBV5-1,TRBJ2-1,ASRPQPGDLMYNEQF